This T cell receptor beta chain derives from a study of shared clonotypes between healthy human individuals. Study overall: Donors consisted of two women and three men between 18 and 49.

Regarding this clone: Its antigen is undetermined.

Every contributor of samples was a Caucasian grown-up residing in Nashville, Tennessee. The protocol was immunoSEQ multiplex PCR, while the TCRdb copy is restricted to in-frame clones and leaves out a portion. The sample holds around 1.4 million clones, around 98.5% seen once. Trimming removed 3 bases from V and 1 base from J, with 4 bases in between. Looked up from germline, CDR1 is LNHDA and CDR2 is SQIVND (reference sequence). CDR3 size: 14 residues. Study-level points and caveats: Naive subsets typically showed greater estimated richness than memory subsets.

The origin of this receptor is a man aged 25-45 years in good health. The material sequenced was naive CD4+ T cells sorted from blood. Subset indicated: CD45RA+ positively selected. The genes are TRBV19 and TRBJ2-6, with D uncertain. The CDR3 spells CASSIRSGANVLTF. DNA for the CDR3: TGTGCCAGTAGTATTAGGTCTGGGGCCAACGTCCTGACTTTC.